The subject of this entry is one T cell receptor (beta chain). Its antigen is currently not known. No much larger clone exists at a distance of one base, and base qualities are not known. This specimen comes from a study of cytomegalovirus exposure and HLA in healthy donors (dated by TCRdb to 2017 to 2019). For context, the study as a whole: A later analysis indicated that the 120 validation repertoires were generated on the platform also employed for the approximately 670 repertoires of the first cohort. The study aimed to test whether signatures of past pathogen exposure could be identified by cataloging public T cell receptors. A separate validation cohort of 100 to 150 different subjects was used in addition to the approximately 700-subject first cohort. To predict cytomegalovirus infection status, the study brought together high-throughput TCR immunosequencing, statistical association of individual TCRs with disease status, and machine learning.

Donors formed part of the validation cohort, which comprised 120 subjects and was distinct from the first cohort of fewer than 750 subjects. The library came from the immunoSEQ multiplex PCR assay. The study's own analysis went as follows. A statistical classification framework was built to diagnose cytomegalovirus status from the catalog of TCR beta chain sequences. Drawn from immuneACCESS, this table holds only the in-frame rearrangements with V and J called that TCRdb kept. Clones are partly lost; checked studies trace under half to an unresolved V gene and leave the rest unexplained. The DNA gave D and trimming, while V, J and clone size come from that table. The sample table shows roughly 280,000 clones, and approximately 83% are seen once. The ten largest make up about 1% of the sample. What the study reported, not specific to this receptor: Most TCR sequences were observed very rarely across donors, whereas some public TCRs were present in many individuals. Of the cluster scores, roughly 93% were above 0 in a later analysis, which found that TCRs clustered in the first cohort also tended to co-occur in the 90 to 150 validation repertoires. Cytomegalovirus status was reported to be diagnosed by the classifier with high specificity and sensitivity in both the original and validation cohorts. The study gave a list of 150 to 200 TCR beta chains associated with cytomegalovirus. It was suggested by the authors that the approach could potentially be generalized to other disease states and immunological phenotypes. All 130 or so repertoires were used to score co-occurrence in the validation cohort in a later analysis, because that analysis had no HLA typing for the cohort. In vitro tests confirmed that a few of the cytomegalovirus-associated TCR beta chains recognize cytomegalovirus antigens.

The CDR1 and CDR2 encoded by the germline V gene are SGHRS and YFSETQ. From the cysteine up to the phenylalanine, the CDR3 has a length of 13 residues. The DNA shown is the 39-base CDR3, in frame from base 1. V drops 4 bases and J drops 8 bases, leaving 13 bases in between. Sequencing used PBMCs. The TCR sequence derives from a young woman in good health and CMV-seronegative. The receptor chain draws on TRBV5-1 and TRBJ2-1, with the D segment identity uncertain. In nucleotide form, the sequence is TGCGCCAGCAGCCAAACCCCAGGCTATGAGCAGTTCTTC. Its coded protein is CASSQTPGYEQFF.